Listed below are T cell receptor beta chains from one sample, sequenced in a study of breast tumors, draining lymph nodes, adjacent tissues. Each CDR3 protein is one row after TCRdb ran MiXCR on the multiplex PCR reads. The sample has over 150,000 distinct CDR3 sequences, approximately 33% seen once. Source material: axillary lymph node tissue. These receptors were collected from a female donor with breast cancer. Some clones in this sample may be carry-over from other donors' samples. CDR3s include the opening cysteine and the closing phenylalanine or tryptophan. A D gene is named only where the DNA matches it firmly. Not every row has a clone size; where given, it reads once, few, many or a size class.

>NA|NA|TRBV2|TRBJ1-4
CASRQDSINEKLFF
>TRBD2|NA|TRBV14|TRBJ2-3
CASGGLHHTQYF
>NA|NA|TRBV7-8|TRBJ2-5
CASSLLGEEETQYF
>NA|many|TRBV12-3/TRBV12-4|TRBJ1-2
CASSLMGHEGYTF
>TRBD2|NA|TRBV27|TRBJ2-2
CASSSRLAGSGELFF
>TRBD2|few|TRBV6-1|TRBJ2-1
CASSVGTGAASGAYNEQFF
>NA|few|TRBV12-3/TRBV12-4|TRBJ1-1
CASSFMGGVNTEAFF
>TRBD2|many|TRBV20-1|TRBJ2-7
CSARDLGSGSSYEQYF
>NA|many|TRBV5-5|TRBJ1-5
CASSLSFRTPGDQPQHF
>NA|NA|TRBV7-6|TRBJ2-2
CASSRTDLRRELFF
>TRBD2|many|TRBV20-1|TRBJ2-2
CSAPSGSRELFF
>NA|many|TRBV5-1|TRBJ1-4
CASSKGGGGFEKLFF
>NA|many|TRBV12-3/TRBV12-4|TRBJ2-7
CASSFTGGLGRQYF